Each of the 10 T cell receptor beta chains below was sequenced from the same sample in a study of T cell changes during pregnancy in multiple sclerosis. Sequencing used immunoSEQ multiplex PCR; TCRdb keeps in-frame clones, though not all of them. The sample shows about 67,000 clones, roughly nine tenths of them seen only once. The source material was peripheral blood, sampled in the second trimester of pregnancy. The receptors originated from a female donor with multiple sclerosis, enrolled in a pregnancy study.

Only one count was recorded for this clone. The CDR3 bases are TGCGCCAGTCCTGATACAGGGGGCCCGAACACCGGGGAGCTGTTTTTT. The encoded protein is CASPDTGGPNTGELFF. The rearrangement uses TRBV10-1 and TRBJ2-2; 9 bases agree with TRBD1. CDR3 size: 16 residues. Unmatched junction bases numbered 8, after V lost 9 bases and J lost 0 bases. Germline CDR1 is WNHNN and CDR2 is SYGVQD (reference sequence).

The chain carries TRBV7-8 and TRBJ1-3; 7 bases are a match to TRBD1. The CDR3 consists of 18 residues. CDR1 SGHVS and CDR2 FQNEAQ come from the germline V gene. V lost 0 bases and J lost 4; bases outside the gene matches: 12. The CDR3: CASSLAPTIGQEGNTIYF. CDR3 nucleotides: TGTGCCAGCAGCTTAGCACCTACAATCGGACAGGAGGGAAACACCATATATTTT. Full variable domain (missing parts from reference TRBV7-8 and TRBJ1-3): GAGVSQSPRYKVAKRGQDVALRCDPISGHVSLFWYQQALGQGPEFLTYFQNEAQLDKSGLPSDRFFAERPEGSVSTLKIQRTQQEDSAVYLCASSLAPTIGQEGNTIYFGEGSWLTVV.

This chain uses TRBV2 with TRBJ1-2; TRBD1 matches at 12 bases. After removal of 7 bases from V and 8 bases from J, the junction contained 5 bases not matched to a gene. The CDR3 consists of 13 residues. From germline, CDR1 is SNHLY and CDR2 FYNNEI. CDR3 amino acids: CASTGGTGGGYTF. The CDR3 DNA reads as TGTGCCAGCACCGGAGGGACAGGGGGCGGCTACACCTTC.

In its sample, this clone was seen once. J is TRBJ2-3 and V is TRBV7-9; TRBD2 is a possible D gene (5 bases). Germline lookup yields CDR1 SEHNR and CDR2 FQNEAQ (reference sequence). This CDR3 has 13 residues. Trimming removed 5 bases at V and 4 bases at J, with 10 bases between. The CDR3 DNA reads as TGTGCCAGCAGCACGGGAACGGCAGATACGCAGTATTTT. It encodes CASSTGTADTQYF.

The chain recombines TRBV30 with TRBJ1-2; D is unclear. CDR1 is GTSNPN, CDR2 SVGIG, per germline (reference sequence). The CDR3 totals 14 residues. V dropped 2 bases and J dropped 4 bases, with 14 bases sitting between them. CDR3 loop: CAWSRGSLGYGYTF. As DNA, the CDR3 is TGTGCCTGGAGTAGAGGTTCCCTGGGCTATGGCTACACCTTC.

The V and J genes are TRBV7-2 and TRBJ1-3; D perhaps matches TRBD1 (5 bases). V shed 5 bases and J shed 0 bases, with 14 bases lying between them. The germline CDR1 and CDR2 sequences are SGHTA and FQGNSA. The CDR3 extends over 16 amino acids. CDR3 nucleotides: TGTGCCAGCAGCCGCCAATTCAGGGACTCTGGAAACACCATATATTTT. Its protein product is CASSRQFRDSGNTIYF.

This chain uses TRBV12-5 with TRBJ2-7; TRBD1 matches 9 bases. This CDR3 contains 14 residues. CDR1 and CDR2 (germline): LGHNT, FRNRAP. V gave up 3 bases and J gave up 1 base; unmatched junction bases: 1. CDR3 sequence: CASGLGTGSYEQYF. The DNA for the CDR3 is TGTGCTAGTGGTTTAGGGACAGGGTCCTACGAGCAGTACTTC.

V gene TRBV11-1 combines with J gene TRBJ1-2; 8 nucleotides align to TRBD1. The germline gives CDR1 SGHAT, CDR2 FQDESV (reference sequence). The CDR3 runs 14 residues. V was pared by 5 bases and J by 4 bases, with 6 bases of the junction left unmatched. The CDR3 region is CASSQGALSYGYTF. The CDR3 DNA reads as TGTGCCAGCAGCCAGGGGGCTCTCTCCTATGGCTACACCTTC.

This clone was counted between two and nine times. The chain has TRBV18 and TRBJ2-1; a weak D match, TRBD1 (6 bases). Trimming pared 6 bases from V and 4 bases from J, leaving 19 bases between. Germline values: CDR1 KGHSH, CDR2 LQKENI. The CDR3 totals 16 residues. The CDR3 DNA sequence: TGTGCCAGCTCTCCCTCCCTGGACAGAAGTTACAATGAGCAGTTCTTC. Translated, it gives CASSPSLDRSYNEQFF.

The CDR3 DNA is TGTGCCAGCAGTTTATCGTCCCCGGGACGGGGGGCGGGGGAGCAGTACTTC. It encodes CASSLSSPGRGAGEQYF. V usage is TRBV27 and J usage is TRBJ2-7, with D perhaps matching TRBD2 (7 bases). Germline CDR1 and CDR2: MNHEY and SMNVEV (reference sequence). There are 17 residues in the CDR3. Trimming left V 0 bases short and J 7 bases short, with 22 bases between.